The rows below give T cell receptor beta chains drawn from one sample of a study of CD8 T cells in ankylosing spondylitis. TCRdb re-analysed the 5' RACE reads in MiXCR, keeping a single row per CDR3 protein. This table has more than 20,000 distinct CDR3 sequences, 10% to 15% appearing once. Material: blood. These receptors all stem from a male donor with ankylosing spondylitis or in good health (not recorded which). Each CDR3 is given with its conserved first and last residue. Each record gives: clone size, J gene, V gene, D gene, CDR3 protein, CDR3 DNA. The D gene is left open where the match is weak. Clone sizes are given selectively: once, few, many, or a class where the clone is expanded.

clone_size: many
j_call: TRBJ2-3
v_call: TRBV6-5
d_call: NA
cdr3_aa: CATQRVTDTQYF
cdr3_nt: TGTGCCACCCAACGGGTCACAGATACGCAGTATTTT

clone_size: few
j_call: TRBJ2-2
v_call: TRBV18
d_call: NA
cdr3_aa: CASSPQGGELFF
cdr3_nt: TGTGCCAGCTCTCCACAGGGCGGGGAGCTGTTTTTT

clone_size: many
j_call: TRBJ1-1
v_call: TRBV5-1
d_call: TRBD1
cdr3_aa: CASSLSTGGTEAFF
cdr3_nt: TGCGCCAGCAGCTTATCTACAGGGGGCACTGAAGCTTTCTTT

clone_size: many
j_call: TRBJ2-2
v_call: TRBV6-5
d_call: TRBD2
cdr3_aa: CASSWGGAGELFF
cdr3_nt: TGTGCCAGCAGTTGGGGGGGGGCCGGGGAGCTGTTTTTT

clone_size: medium-sized
j_call: TRBJ2-2
v_call: TRBV20-1
d_call: NA
cdr3_aa: CSGREWGTGELFF
cdr3_nt: TGCAGTGGTCGGGAGTGGGGCACCGGGGAGCTGTTTTTT

clone_size: many
j_call: TRBJ2-1
v_call: TRBV7-2
d_call: NA
cdr3_aa: CASSSRGLDNEQFF
cdr3_nt: TGTGCCAGCAGCTCGCGGGGATTGGACAATGAGCAGTTCTTC

clone_size: few
j_call: TRBJ1-1
v_call: TRBV20-1
d_call: NA
cdr3_aa: CSARHLIRDTEAFF
cdr3_nt: TGCAGTGCTAGACACTTGATCCGGGACACTGAAGCTTTCTTT

clone_size: few
j_call: TRBJ2-2
v_call: TRBV6-6
d_call: NA
cdr3_aa: CASSYAALGAGELFF
cdr3_nt: TGTGCCAGCAGTTACGCGGCCCTGGGGGCCGGGGAGCTGTTTTTT

clone_size: many
j_call: TRBJ2-1
v_call: TRBV29-1
d_call: TRBD2
cdr3_aa: CSGRTSGGEQFF
cdr3_nt: TGCAGCGGAAGGACTAGCGGGGGCGAGCAGTTCTTC

clone_size: NA
j_call: TRBJ1-1
v_call: TRBV20-1
d_call: NA
cdr3_aa: CSAREVGDTEAFF
cdr3_nt: TGCAGTGCTAGAGAAGTGGGGGACACTGAAGCTTTCTTT

clone_size: NA
j_call: TRBJ2-3
v_call: TRBV4-2
d_call: NA
cdr3_aa: CASSRRLPRADTQYF
cdr3_nt: TGTGCCAGCAGCCGACGACTACCTAGAGCAGATACGCAGTATTTT

clone_size: many
j_call: TRBJ1-6
v_call: TRBV10-3
d_call: TRBD1
cdr3_aa: CATRDRANSPLHF
cdr3_nt: TGTGCCACTCGGGACAGGGCTAATTCACCCCTCCACTTT

clone_size: many
j_call: TRBJ1-1
v_call: TRBV29-1
d_call: NA
cdr3_aa: CSVVSTNTEAFF
cdr3_nt: TGCAGCGTTGTGTCGACGAACACTGAAGCTTTCTTT

clone_size: many
j_call: TRBJ2-5
v_call: TRBV25-1
d_call: NA
cdr3_aa: CASSGTGGGSSETQYF
cdr3_nt: TGTGCCAGCAGTGGGACCGGAGGCGGGTCGTCGGAGACCCAGTACTTC

clone_size: many
j_call: TRBJ2-3
v_call: TRBV11-2
d_call: NA
cdr3_aa: CASSRSGATDTQYF
cdr3_nt: TGTGCCAGCAGCCGCTCCGGAGCCACAGATACGCAGTATTTT

clone_size: many
j_call: TRBJ2-7
v_call: TRBV5-5
d_call: NA
cdr3_aa: CASSLGGISSYEQYF
cdr3_nt: TGTGCCAGCAGCTTGGGTGGAATTAGCTCCTACGAGCAGTACTTC

clone_size: many
j_call: TRBJ2-2
v_call: TRBV12-3/TRBV12-4
d_call: NA
cdr3_aa: CASSLGQNTGELFF
cdr3_nt: TGTGCCAGCAGTTTGGGACAGAACACCGGGGAGCTGTTTTTT

clone_size: few
j_call: TRBJ2-7
v_call: TRBV5-5
d_call: TRBD2
cdr3_aa: CASSLLAVYEQYF
cdr3_nt: TGTGCCAGCAGCTTGCTAGCGGTATACGAGCAGTACTTC

clone_size: few
j_call: TRBJ2-2
v_call: TRBV2
d_call: TRBD1
cdr3_aa: CASRTGGNTGELFF
cdr3_nt: TGTGCCAGCAGGACAGGGGGGAACACCGGGGAGCTGTTTTTT

clone_size: NA
j_call: TRBJ2-3
v_call: TRBV6-2/TRBV6-3
d_call: TRBD1
cdr3_aa: CASSYTRGLSTDTQYF
cdr3_nt: TGTGCCAGCAGTTACACAAGGGGGCTGAGCACAGATACGCAGTATTTT

clone_size: many
j_call: TRBJ2-2
v_call: TRBV7-3
d_call: TRBD2
cdr3_aa: CASSRGASGRSGELFF
cdr3_nt: TGTGCCAGCAGCCGAGGGGCTAGCGGGAGGAGCGGGGAGCTGTTTTTT

clone_size: NA
j_call: TRBJ2-2
v_call: TRBV7-2
d_call: NA
cdr3_aa: CASSPSGELFF
cdr3_nt: TGTGCCAGCAGCCCTTCAGGGGAGCTGTTTTTT

clone_size: NA
j_call: TRBJ2-3
v_call: TRBV28
d_call: NA
cdr3_aa: CASSTTGGTPRGGQYF
cdr3_nt: TGTGCCAGCAGTACCACGGGGGGCACACCCCGGGGTGGGCAGTATTTT

clone_size: NA
j_call: TRBJ2-2
v_call: TRBV5-1
d_call: TRBD1
cdr3_aa: CASSWGQEHTGELFF
cdr3_nt: TGCGCCAGCAGCTGGGGACAGGAGCACACCGGGGAGCTGTTTTTT

clone_size: many
j_call: TRBJ2-4
v_call: TRBV7-9
d_call: TRBD1
cdr3_aa: CASSPRTGGVSKNIQYF
cdr3_nt: TGTGCCAGCAGCCCGAGGACAGGGGGCGTCTCCAAAAACATTCAGTACTTC

clone_size: NA
j_call: TRBJ2-6
v_call: TRBV6-6
d_call: TRBD1
cdr3_aa: CASRSRQGSPGANVLTF
cdr3_nt: TGTGCCAGCAGATCGAGACAGGGCTCCCCTGGGGCCAACGTCCTGACTTTC

clone_size: NA
j_call: TRBJ2-5
v_call: TRBV11-1
d_call: TRBD2
cdr3_aa: CASSFAGGSKTQYF
cdr3_nt: TGTGCCAGCAGCTTCGCGGGGGGCAGCAAGACCCAGTACTTC

clone_size: NA
j_call: TRBJ1-1
v_call: TRBV5-1
d_call: NA
cdr3_aa: CASSHNREEGTEAFF
cdr3_nt: TGCGCCAGCAGCCATAACAGGGAAGAGGGGACTGAAGCTTTCTTT

clone_size: NA
j_call: TRBJ2-4
v_call: TRBV3-1
d_call: TRBD1
cdr3_aa: CASSHGQGRNIQYF
cdr3_nt: TGTGCCAGCAGCCACGGACAGGGGAGAAACATTCAGTACTTC

clone_size: many
j_call: TRBJ2-2
v_call: TRBV4-3
d_call: TRBD2
cdr3_aa: CASSQGLAGDGPGELFF
cdr3_nt: TGCGCCAGCAGCCAAGGACTAGCGGGGGATGGGCCCGGGGAGCTGTTTTTT

clone_size: NA
j_call: TRBJ1-2
v_call: TRBV5-1
d_call: NA
cdr3_aa: CASSLWGAGYGYTF
cdr3_nt: TGCGCCAGCAGCTTGTGGGGGGCCGGCTATGGCTACACCTTC

clone_size: many
j_call: TRBJ2-5
v_call: TRBV21-1
d_call: NA
cdr3_aa: CASSKVGNGQETQYF
cdr3_nt: TGTGCCAGCAGCAAAGTTGGCAACGGCCAAGAGACCCAGTACTTC

clone_size: few
j_call: TRBJ2-5
v_call: TRBV12-3/TRBV12-4
d_call: NA
cdr3_aa: CASSAGGGSETQYF
cdr3_nt: TGTGCCAGCAGTGCCGGAGGGGGCTCGGAGACCCAGTACTTC

clone_size: many
j_call: TRBJ2-3
v_call: TRBV29-1
d_call: TRBD2
cdr3_aa: CSVAGASGSTDTQYF
cdr3_nt: TGCAGCGTGGCAGGTGCTAGCGGGTCTACAGATACGCAGTATTTT

clone_size: few
j_call: TRBJ2-7
v_call: TRBV20-1
d_call: NA
cdr3_aa: CSARGQFYEQYF
cdr3_nt: TGCAGTGCTAGGGGTCAGTTCTACGAGCAGTACTTC

clone_size: many
j_call: TRBJ1-5
v_call: TRBV7-2
d_call: TRBD1
cdr3_aa: CASSPGTADQPQHF
cdr3_nt: TGTGCCAGCAGCCCGGGGACAGCGGATCAGCCCCAGCATTTT

clone_size: many
j_call: TRBJ1-1
v_call: TRBV6-5
d_call: NA
cdr3_aa: CASSSPRERVSEAFF
cdr3_nt: TGTGCCAGCAGTTCACCTAGAGAGAGAGTATCTGAAGCTTTCTTT

clone_size: NA
j_call: TRBJ1-5
v_call: TRBV6-2/TRBV6-3
d_call: TRBD1
cdr3_aa: CASSSSGTGGDF
cdr3_nt: TGTGCCAGCAGTTCCTCCGGGACAGGGGGCGATTTT

clone_size: NA
j_call: TRBJ1-1
v_call: TRBV29-1
d_call: NA
cdr3_aa: CSVGEQGLEAFF
cdr3_nt: TGCAGCGTGGGGGAACAGGGTCTTGAAGCTTTCTTT

clone_size: many
j_call: TRBJ2-7
v_call: TRBV5-1
d_call: NA
cdr3_aa: CASSVDAARREQYF
cdr3_nt: TGCGCCAGCAGCGTGGATGCCGCCCGGCGGGAGCAGTACTTC

clone_size: many
j_call: TRBJ2-1
v_call: TRBV5-1
d_call: TRBD2
cdr3_aa: CASSSLAGAYNEQFF
cdr3_nt: TGCGCCAGCAGCTCGCTAGCGGGAGCCTACAATGAGCAGTTCTTC

clone_size: many
j_call: TRBJ1-1
v_call: TRBV6-5
d_call: NA
cdr3_aa: CASSYRTAGEAFF
cdr3_nt: TGTGCCAGCAGTTATCGGACGGCCGGTGAAGCTTTCTTT

clone_size: NA
j_call: TRBJ1-5
v_call: TRBV20-1
d_call: NA
cdr3_aa: CSARDQPGTSQPQHF
cdr3_nt: TGCAGTGCTAGAGATCAGCCGGGAACGAGTCAGCCCCAGCATTTT

clone_size: many
j_call: TRBJ2-3
v_call: TRBV24-1
d_call: TRBD2
cdr3_aa: CATSDWRGSTDTQYF
cdr3_nt: TGTGCCACCAGTGATTGGCGGGGGTCCACAGATACGCAGTATTTT

clone_size: NA
j_call: TRBJ1-4
v_call: TRBV20-1
d_call: NA
cdr3_aa: CSANAVNEKLFF
cdr3_nt: TGCAGTGCTAATGCAGTTAATGAAAAACTGTTTTTT

clone_size: NA
j_call: TRBJ2-5
v_call: TRBV9
d_call: NA
cdr3_aa: CASSVTTSPETQYF
cdr3_nt: TGTGCCAGCAGCGTAACGACTAGTCCTGAGACCCAGTACTTC

clone_size: NA
j_call: TRBJ2-1
v_call: TRBV27
d_call: TRBD1
cdr3_aa: CASSYHRGHSAPEQFF
cdr3_nt: TGTGCCAGCAGTTACCACAGGGGACACTCAGCACCTGAGCAGTTCTTC

clone_size: few
j_call: TRBJ2-2
v_call: TRBV7-6
d_call: NA
cdr3_aa: CASSLDSPGQTGELFF
cdr3_nt: TGTGCCAGCAGCTTAGACTCCCCCGGACAGACCGGGGAGCTGTTTTTT

clone_size: NA
j_call: TRBJ2-7
v_call: TRBV29-1
d_call: TRBD2
cdr3_aa: CSVKRTSGSSHEQYF
cdr3_nt: TGCAGCGTGAAAAGGACTAGCGGGAGTTCCCACGAGCAGTACTTC

clone_size: NA
j_call: TRBJ2-2
v_call: TRBV15
d_call: NA
cdr3_aa: CATSRPLPNTGEPFF
cdr3_nt: TGTGCCACCAGCAGACCGCTACCGAACACCGGGGAGCCGTTTTTT

clone_size: few
j_call: TRBJ2-3
v_call: TRBV12-3/TRBV12-4
d_call: NA
cdr3_aa: CASSSDGKRADTQYF
cdr3_nt: TGTGCCAGCAGTTCGGACGGGAAAAGGGCAGATACGCAGTATTTT

clone_size: many
j_call: TRBJ2-1
v_call: TRBV2
d_call: TRBD1
cdr3_aa: CASGTGQYNEQFF
cdr3_nt: TGTGCCAGCGGGACAGGGCAGTACAATGAGCAGTTCTTC

clone_size: NA
j_call: TRBJ2-1
v_call: TRBV6-2/TRBV6-3
d_call: TRBD2
cdr3_aa: CASSYIPIAGLDNEQFF
cdr3_nt: TGTGCCAGCAGTTACATCCCCATAGCGGGTCTAGACAATGAGCAGTTCTTC

clone_size: NA
j_call: TRBJ2-3
v_call: TRBV5-1
d_call: TRBD1
cdr3_aa: CASSTGQDPDTQYF
cdr3_nt: TGCGCCAGCAGCACGGGACAGGATCCAGATACGCAGTATTTT

clone_size: NA
j_call: TRBJ2-4
v_call: TRBV7-9
d_call: TRBD2
cdr3_aa: CASSLSASGGYRAKNIQYF
cdr3_nt: TGTGCCAGCAGCTTATCGGCTAGCGGGGGGTACCGAGCCAAAAACATTCAGTACTTC

clone_size: NA
j_call: TRBJ2-5
v_call: TRBV7-6
d_call: NA
cdr3_aa: CASSPIRMGSQETQYF
cdr3_nt: TGTGCCAGCAGCCCTATTCGGATGGGCAGCCAAGAGACCCAGTACTTC

clone_size: NA
j_call: TRBJ2-3
v_call: TRBV19
d_call: TRBD2
cdr3_aa: CASSLRLAGWSTDTQYF
cdr3_nt: TGTGCCAGTAGTCTCCGACTAGCGGGGTGGAGTACGGATACGCAGTATTTT

clone_size: many
j_call: TRBJ2-1
v_call: TRBV3-1
d_call: NA
cdr3_aa: CASRRGDPAYNEQFF
cdr3_nt: TGTGCCAGCAGACGAGGGGACCCGGCCTACAATGAGCAGTTCTTC

clone_size: NA
j_call: TRBJ2-1
v_call: TRBV20-1
d_call: NA
cdr3_aa: CSAPGLARENEQFF
cdr3_nt: TGCAGTGCTCCGGGCCTAGCAAGGGAGAATGAGCAGTTCTTC